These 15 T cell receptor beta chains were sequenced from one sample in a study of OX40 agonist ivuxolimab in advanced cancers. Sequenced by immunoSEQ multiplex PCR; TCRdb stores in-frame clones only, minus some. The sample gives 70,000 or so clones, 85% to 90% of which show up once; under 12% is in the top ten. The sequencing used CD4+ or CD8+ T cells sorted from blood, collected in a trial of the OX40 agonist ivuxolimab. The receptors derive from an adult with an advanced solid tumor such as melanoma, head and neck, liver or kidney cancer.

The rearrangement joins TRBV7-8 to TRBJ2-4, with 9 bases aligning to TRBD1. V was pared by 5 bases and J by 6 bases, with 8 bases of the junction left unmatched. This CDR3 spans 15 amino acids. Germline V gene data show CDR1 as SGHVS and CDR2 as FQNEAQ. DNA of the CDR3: TGTGCCAGCAGCATTTGGGACAGGGAGGGAAACATTCAGTACTTC. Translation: CASSIWDREGNIQYF.

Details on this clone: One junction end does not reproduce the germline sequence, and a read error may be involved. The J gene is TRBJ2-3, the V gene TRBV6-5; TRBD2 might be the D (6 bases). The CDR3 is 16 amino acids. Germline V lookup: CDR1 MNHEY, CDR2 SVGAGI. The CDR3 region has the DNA TGTGCCGGCAGTTACTCGGCGGGATGGCTCACAGATACGCAGTATTTT. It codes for CAGSYSAGWLTDTQYF.

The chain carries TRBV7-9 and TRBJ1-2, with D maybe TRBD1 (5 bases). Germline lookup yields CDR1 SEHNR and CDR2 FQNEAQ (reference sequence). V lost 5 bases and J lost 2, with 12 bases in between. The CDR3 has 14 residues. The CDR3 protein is CASSQPGRNYGYTF. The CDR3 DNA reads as TGTGCCAGCAGCCAACCGGGACGGAACTATGGCTACACCTTC.

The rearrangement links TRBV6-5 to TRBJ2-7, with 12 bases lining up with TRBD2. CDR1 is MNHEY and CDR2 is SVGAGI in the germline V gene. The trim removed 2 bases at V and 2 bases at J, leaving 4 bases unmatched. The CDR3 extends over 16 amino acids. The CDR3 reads CASSYATSGSTYEQYF. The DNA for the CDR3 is TGTGCCAGCAGTTACGCGACTAGCGGGAGCACCTACGAGCAGTACTTC.

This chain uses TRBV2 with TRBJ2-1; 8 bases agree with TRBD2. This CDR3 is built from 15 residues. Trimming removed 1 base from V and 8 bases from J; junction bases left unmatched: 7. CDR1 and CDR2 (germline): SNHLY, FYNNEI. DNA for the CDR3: TGTGCCAGCAGTGAAGGCGGGAGGAATTCGGATGAGCAGTTCTTC. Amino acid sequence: CASSEGGRNSDEQFF. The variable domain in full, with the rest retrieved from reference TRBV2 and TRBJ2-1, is EPEVTQTPSHQVTQMGQEVILRCVPISNHLYFYWYRQILGQKVEFLVSFYNNEISEKSEIFDDQFSVERPDGSNFTLKIRSTKLEDSAMYFCASSEGGRNSDEQFFGPGTRLTVL.

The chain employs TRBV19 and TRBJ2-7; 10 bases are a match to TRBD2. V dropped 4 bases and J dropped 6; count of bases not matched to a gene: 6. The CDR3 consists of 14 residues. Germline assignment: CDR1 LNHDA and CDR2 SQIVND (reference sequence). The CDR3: CASSTSGRVAEQYF. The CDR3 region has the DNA TGTGCCAGTAGTACCAGCGGGAGGGTAGCCGAGCAGTACTTC.

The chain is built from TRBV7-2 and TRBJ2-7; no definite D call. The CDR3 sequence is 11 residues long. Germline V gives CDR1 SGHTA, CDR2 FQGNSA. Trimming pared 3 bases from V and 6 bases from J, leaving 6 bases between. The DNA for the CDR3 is TGTGCCAGCAGCTTTTTTGCCGAGCAGTACTTC. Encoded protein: CASSFFAEQYF.

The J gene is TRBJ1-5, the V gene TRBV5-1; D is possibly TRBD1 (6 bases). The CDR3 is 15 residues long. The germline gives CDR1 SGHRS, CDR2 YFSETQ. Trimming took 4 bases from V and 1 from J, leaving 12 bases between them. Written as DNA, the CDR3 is TGCGCCAGCAGCGTCAACAGGGTGAGCAATCAGCCCCAGCATTTT. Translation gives CASSVNRVSNQPQHF. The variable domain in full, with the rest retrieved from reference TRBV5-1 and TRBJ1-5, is KAGVTQTPRYLIKTRGQQVTLSCSPISGHRSVSWYQQTPGQGLQFLFEYFSETQRNKGNFPGRFSGRQFSNSRSEMNVSTLELGDSALYLCASSVNRVSNQPQHFGDGTRLSIL.

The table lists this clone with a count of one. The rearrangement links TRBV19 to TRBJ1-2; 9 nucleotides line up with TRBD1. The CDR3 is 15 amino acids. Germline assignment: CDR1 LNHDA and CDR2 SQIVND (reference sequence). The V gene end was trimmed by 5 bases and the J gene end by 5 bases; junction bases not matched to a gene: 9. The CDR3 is CASSPGQGNFYGYTF. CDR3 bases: TGTGCCAGTAGTCCAGGACAGGGGAACTTTTATGGCTACACCTTC.

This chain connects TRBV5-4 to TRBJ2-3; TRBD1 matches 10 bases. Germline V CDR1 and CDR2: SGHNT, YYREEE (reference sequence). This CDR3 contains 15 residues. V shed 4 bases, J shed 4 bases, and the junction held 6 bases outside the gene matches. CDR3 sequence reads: CASSNDRGRADTQYF. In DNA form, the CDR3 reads TGTGCCAGCAGCAACGACAGGGGGCGGGCAGATACGCAGTATTTT.

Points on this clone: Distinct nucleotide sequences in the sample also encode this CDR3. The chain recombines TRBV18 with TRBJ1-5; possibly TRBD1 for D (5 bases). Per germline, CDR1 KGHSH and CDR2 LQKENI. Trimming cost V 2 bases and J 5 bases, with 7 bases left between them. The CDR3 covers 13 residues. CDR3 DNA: TGTGCCAGCTCACCAGACAGAGATCAGCCCCAGCATTTT. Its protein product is CASSPDRDQPQHF.

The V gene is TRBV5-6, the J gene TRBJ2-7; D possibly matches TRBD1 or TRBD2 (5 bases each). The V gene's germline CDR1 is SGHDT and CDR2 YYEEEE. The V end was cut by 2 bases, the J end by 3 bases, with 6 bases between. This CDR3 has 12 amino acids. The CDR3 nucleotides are TGTGCCAGCAGCTTTGGGGGCTACGAGCAGTACTTC. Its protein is CASSFGGYEQYF.

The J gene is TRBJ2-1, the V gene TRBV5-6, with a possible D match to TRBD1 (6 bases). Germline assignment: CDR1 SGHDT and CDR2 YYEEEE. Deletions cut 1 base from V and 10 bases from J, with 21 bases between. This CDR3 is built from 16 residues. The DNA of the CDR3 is TGTGCCAGCAGCTTGCGCCGGATCCGAGGGGGTCAGGAGCAGTTCTTC. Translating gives CASSLRRIRGGQEQFF. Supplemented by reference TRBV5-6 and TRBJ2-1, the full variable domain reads DAGVTQSPTHLIKTRGQQVTLRCSPKSGHDTVSWYQQALGQGPQFIFQYYEEEERQRGNFPDRFSGHQFPNYSSELNVNALLLGDSALYLCASSLRRIRGGQEQFFGPGTRLTVL.

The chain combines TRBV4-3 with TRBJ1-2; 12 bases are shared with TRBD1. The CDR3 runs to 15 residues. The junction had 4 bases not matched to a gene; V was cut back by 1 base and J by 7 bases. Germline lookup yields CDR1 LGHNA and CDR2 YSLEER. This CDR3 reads CASSQVGQGAAGYTF. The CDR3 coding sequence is TGCGCCAGCAGCCAAGTGGGACAGGGGGCCGCTGGCTACACCTTC.

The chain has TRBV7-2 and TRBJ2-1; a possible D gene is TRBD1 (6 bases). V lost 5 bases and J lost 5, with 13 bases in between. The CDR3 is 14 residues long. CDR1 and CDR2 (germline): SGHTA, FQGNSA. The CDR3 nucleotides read TGTGCCAGCAGCCGAGGTGGACAGAACAATGAGCAGTTCTTC. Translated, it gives CASSRGGQNNEQFF.